This record looks at one TCR beta chain sequence and its context. This clonotype occurred a few times. It lacks a known antigen. Base qualities are missing; no much larger clone stands one base away. The instrument given in TCRdb is Illumina HiSeq 1500. TCRdb took the public reads, trimmed them with fastp at Q25, ran MiXCR for clone calling and kept in-frame beta chains. Each record represents a unique CDR3 protein, reported with the most common genes and DNA among its rows. A total of about 450,000 distinct CDR3 sequences appear in this sample, 25% to 40% of them only once. The ten biggest clones cover roughly 15% of the sample. The data are from a study of T cell repertoires in cytomegalovirus infection (dated by TCRdb to the late 2010s). Broadly, across the study: Because public TCR beta signatures pointed to carriage of CMV infection together with the matching HLA type, the HLA type of each donor mattered for the analysis. The research as a whole found: In the ex vivo response, HLA-C-restricted CMV-specific TCR beta clonotypes were dominant, and in two of eight donors the single most frequent clonotype came from this HLA-C-restricted group. In both this cohort and an independent approximately 370-donor cohort, the cumulative frequency of public TCR beta family members distinguished carriers of CMV infection plus the relevant HLA type.

V is clipped by 10 bases and J by 5 bases, and the sequence between their germline boundaries is 14 bases long. The CDR3 covers 12 residues, taking in both the cysteine and the phenylalanine. Only the CDR3 part of the read is kept: 36 bases, read in frame from the first base. Sequences MDHEN (CDR1) and SYDVKM (CDR2) are obtained from the germline V gene. The sequencing sample was made of PBMCs. The TCR comes from a human donor in good health (CMV status not recorded). Some clones in this sample may be carry-over from other donors' samples. The sequence is built from TRBV28 and TRBJ2-5; the best D guess is TRBD1, with 6 bases matching. The nucleotides read TGTGCCACCATACAGGGACCGGAGACCCAGTACTTC. Translated, it reads CATIQGPETQYF.